This TCR beta chain emerged from a study of T cell changes during pregnancy in multiple sclerosis. The CDR3 has 15 residues. The germline V gene has CDR1 MNHNS and CDR2 SASEGT. The V gene end was trimmed by 4 bases and the J gene end by 1 base; junction bases not matched to a gene: 3. Some clones are missing from TCRdb's copy, which holds only in-frame ones; the method was immunoSEQ multiplex PCR. The sample lists 25,000 to 35,000 clones, approximately 87% occurring once. V gene TRBV6-1 combines with J gene TRBJ2-7, with 11 nucleotides matching TRBD1. The sequenced sample was CD8+ T cells from peripheral blood mononuclear cells, obtained after pregnancy. This TCR was recovered from a female donor with multiple sclerosis, enrolled in a pregnancy study. The CDR3 region has the DNA TGTGCCAGCAGTGGGGGGACAGGGGGTTCCTACGAGCAGTACTTC. Protein product: CASSGGTGGSYEQYF.